The present entry profiles one TCR beta chain with its context. The sample originates from a study of control samples from healthy donors and cancer patients. Here immunoSEQ multiplex PCR was the method, and the copy in TCRdb shows in-frame clones only, minus some. The table shows approximately 180,000 clones, with 91% occurring only once. The sequence derives from a woman aged 40 to 50 in good health. Sample: blood.

CDR3 coding DNA: TGTGCCAGCAGCTTGGGACAGGTTGGCTTTACGCAGTATTTT. Its translation is CASSLGQVGFTQYF. This sequence joins TRBV7-8 and TRBJ2-3, with 8 positions matching TRBD1. The V gene's germline CDR1 is SGHVS and CDR2 FQNEAQ. V shed 3 bases, J shed 8 bases, and the junction held 7 bases outside the gene matches. The CDR3 contains 14 residues. Supplemented by reference TRBV7-8 and TRBJ2-3, the full variable domain reads GAGVSQSPRYKVAKRGQDVALRCDPISGHVSLFWYQQALGQGPEFLTYFQNEAQLDKSGLPSDRFFAERPEGSVSTLKIQRTQQEDSAVYLCASSLGQVGFTQYFGPGTRLTVL.